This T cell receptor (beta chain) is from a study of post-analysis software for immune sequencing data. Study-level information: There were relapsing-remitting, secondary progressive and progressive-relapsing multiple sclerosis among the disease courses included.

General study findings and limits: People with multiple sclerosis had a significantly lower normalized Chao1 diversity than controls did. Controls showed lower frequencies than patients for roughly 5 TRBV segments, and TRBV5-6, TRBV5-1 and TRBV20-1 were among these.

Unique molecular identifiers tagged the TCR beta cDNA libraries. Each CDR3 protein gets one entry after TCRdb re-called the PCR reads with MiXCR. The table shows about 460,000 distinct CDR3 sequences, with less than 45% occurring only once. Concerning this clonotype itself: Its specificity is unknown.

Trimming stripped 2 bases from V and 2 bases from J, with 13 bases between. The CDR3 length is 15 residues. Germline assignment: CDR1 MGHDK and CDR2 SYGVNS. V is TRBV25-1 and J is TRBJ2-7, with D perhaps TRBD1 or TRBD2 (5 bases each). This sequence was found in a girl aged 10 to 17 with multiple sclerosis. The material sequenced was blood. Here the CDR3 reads CASSEGGGAPYEQYF. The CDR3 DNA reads TGTGCCAGCAGTGAAGGGGGTGGTGCTCCCTACGAGCAGTACTTC.